Included here is one T cell receptor beta chain sequence, with context. The antigen remains undetermined. V shed 5 bases and J 6 bases; nucleotides not matched to a gene: 12. CDR1 and CDR2 (germline): SGHTA, FQGNSA. The CDR3 has 16 amino acids. This record comes from a study of beta chain features in type 1 diabetes. Regarding the study as a whole: TCRB CDR3s from Type 1 diabetes patients were moderately but significantly shorter in all four CD4+ subsets.

The isolated RNA, all of it, was reverse transcribed, so expressed TCRB transcripts were what got sequenced. This table comes from immunoSEQ multiplex PCR, and its TCRdb copy is limited to in-frame clones, with some not included. The sample contains 600,000 to 700,000 clones, about an eighth of which appear only once. V is TRBV7-2 and J is TRBJ2-5, with 10 nucleotides matching TRBD2. This TCR derives from a man aged 25 to 40 with type 1 diabetes. The source material was naive CD4+ T cells from blood. CDR3 loop: CASSQEASGGGKTQYF. CDR3 DNA: TGTGCCAGCAGCCAAGAGGCTAGCGGGGGAGGAAAGACCCAGTACTTC.